This is a list of T cell receptor beta chains from one sample in a study of post-analysis software for immune sequencing data. TCRdb ran MiXCR on the PCR reads and lists one entry per CDR3 protein. The sample consists of hundreds of thousands of distinct CDR3 sequences, approximately 60% of them appearing once. The source material was blood. The receptors shown here come from a girl aged 2-10 years with multiple sclerosis. Both conserved end residues are part of each CDR3. A D gene is named only where the DNA matches it firmly. Not all rows give a size; the values are once, few, many and, for expanded clones, a class.

v_call	clone_size	j_call	d_call	cdr3_nt	cdr3_aa
TRBV6-2/TRBV6-3	NA	TRBJ2-2	NA	TGTGCCAGCACCTACGGGGAACCGCGTGAGCTGTTTTTT	CASTYGEPRELFF
TRBV29-1	NA	TRBJ1-1	NA	TGCAGCGGGATTAGATTGGGGGACACTGAAGCTTTCTTT	CSGIRLGDTEAFF
TRBV5-6	NA	TRBJ1-5	NA	TGTGCCAGCAGCTTGGGCTTGGGGGGGTTGCGTCCCCAGCCCCAGCATTTT	CASSLGLGGLRPQPQHF
TRBV9	NA	TRBJ1-1	NA	TGTGCCAGCAGCGTAGTAGGGGGAGGGAACACTGAAGCTTTCTTT	CASSVVGGGNTEAFF
TRBV10-3	NA	TRBJ2-1	TRBD1	TGTGCCATCAGCAGGACAGGGGACGATGAGCAGTTCTTC	CAISRTGDDEQFF
TRBV6-4	NA	TRBJ2-3	NA	TGTGCCAGCAGTGACCGGACTGGAGATACGCAGTATTTT	CASSDRTGDTQYF
TRBV11-1	NA	TRBJ2-1	TRBD1	TGTGCCAGCAGTCCACAGGGGGCTGAGCAGTTCTTC	CASSPQGAEQFF
TRBV15	NA	TRBJ1-2	TRBD1	TGTGCCACCAGCAGACCCGGACAGGGAAACTATGGCTACACCTTC	CATSRPGQGNYGYTF
TRBV30	NA	TRBJ1-2	TRBD1	TGTGCCTGGAGTCCGACAGGGGACTATGGCTACACCTTC	CAWSPTGDYGYTF
TRBV7-2	NA	TRBJ2-2	NA	TGTGCCAGCAGCGCCAGGAGGACCGGGGAGCTGTTTTTT	CASSARRTGELFF
TRBV20-1	once	TRBJ2-3	NA	TGCAGTGCTAGATCCTCAGATACGCAGTATTTT	CSARSSDTQYF
TRBV20-1	NA	TRBJ1-6	NA	TGCAGTGCTTTTCGTTCAGGGAGCTCCTATAATTCACCCCTCCACTTT	CSAFRSGSSYNSPLHF
TRBV5-5	NA	TRBJ2-1	NA	TGTGCCAGCAGCTTGACAGCAAACAATGAGCAGTTCTTC	CASSLTANNEQFF
TRBV12-3/TRBV12-4	NA	TRBJ2-2	NA	TGTGCCAGCAGTTTAAACCAGGGAAACACCGGGGAGCTGTTTTTT	CASSLNQGNTGELFF
TRBV7-9	NA	TRBJ1-5	NA	TGTGCCAGCAGCCGAGAGACAGAATATCAGCCCCAGCATTTT	CASSRETEYQPQHF
TRBV10-3	NA	TRBJ2-1	NA	TGTGCCACGACAGAGGACAATGAGCAGTTCTTC	CATTEDNEQFF
TRBV5-6	NA	TRBJ2-1	NA	TGTGCCAGCAACTTAAGGGACGGCAACAATGAGCAGTTCTTC	CASNLRDGNNEQFF
TRBV6-5	NA	TRBJ2-1	NA	TGTGCCAGCAGTTACTCACACGGGATCTACAATGAGCAGTTCTTC	CASSYSHGIYNEQFF
TRBV4-3	few	TRBJ2-6	NA	TGCGCCAGCAGCCAAGATGGGGACAACTCTGGGGCCAACGTCCTGACTTTC	CASSQDGDNSGANVLTF
TRBV10-2	NA	TRBJ1-1	NA	TGCGCCAGCAGTGGCCTGGAGGGGCGATGGACTGAAGCTTTCTTT	CASSGLEGRWTEAFF
TRBV4-1	NA	TRBJ1-2	TRBD1	TGCGCCAGCAGCCAAGATCTGAATTCTCAATGGACAGGCGAACCCTATGGCTACACCTTC	CASSQDLNSQWTGEPYGYTF
TRBV11-2	NA	TRBJ2-4	NA	TGTGCCAGCAGCTTAGGACTCTCGACAGGGAGGAACATTCAGTACTTC	CASSLGLSTGRNIQYF
TRBV5-1	NA	TRBJ2-7	NA	TGCGCCAGCAGCTGGGGGGCTCGCGAGCAGTACTTC	CASSWGAREQYF
TRBV21-1	NA	TRBJ2-7	NA	TGTGCCAGCAGCAAAGGCGGAAGGGCAGGGAGCTCCTACGAGCAGTACTTC	CASSKGGRAGSSYEQYF
TRBV2	NA	TRBJ2-1	TRBD1	TGTGCCAGCAGAGCAGACAGGGGAGCGTACAATGAGCAGTTCTTC	CASRADRGAYNEQFF